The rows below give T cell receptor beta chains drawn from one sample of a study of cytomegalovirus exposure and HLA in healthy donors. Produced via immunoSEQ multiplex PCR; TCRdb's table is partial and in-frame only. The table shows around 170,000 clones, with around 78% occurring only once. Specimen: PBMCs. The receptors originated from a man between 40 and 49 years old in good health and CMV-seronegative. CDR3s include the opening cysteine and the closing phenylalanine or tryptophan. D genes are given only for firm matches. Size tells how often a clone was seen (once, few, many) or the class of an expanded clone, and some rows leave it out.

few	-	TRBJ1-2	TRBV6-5	CASSYSQGRANYGYTF	TGTGCCAGCAGTTACTCCCAGGGGAGAGCTAACTATGGCTACACCTTC
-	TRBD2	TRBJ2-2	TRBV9	CASSSGRETGELFF	TGTGCCAGCAGTAGCGGGAGGGAAACCGGGGAGCTGTTTTTT
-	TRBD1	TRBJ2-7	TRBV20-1	CSALLTGTAYF	TGCAGTGCTCTCCTAACTGGGACAGCCTACTTC
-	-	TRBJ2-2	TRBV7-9	CASQEDTGELFF	TGTGCCAGCCAGGAGGACACCGGGGAGCTGTTTTTT
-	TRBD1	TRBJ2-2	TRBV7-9	CASSLAGQGAVELFF	TGTGCCAGCAGCTTAGCAGGACAGGGGGCTGTGGAGCTGTTTTTT
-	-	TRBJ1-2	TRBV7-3	CASSLTGRGNYGYTF	TGTGCCAGCAGCCTCACAGGGAGGGGAAACTATGGCTACACCTTC
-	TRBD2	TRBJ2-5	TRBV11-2	CASSPGSGREETQYF	TGTGCCAGCAGCCCAGGTAGCGGGAGGGAAGAGACCCAGTACTTC
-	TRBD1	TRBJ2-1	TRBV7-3	CASSLGAGGVEQFF	TGTGCCAGCAGCTTAGGGGCAGGGGGCGTTGAGCAGTTCTTC
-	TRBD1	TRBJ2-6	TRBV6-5	CASSMTGSGANVLTF	TGTGCCAGCAGTATGACAGGGAGTGGGGCCAACGTCCTGACTTTC
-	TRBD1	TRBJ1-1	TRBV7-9	CASSPGRGQSFSEAFF	TGTGCCAGCAGCCCGGGCAGGGGGCAAAGTTTCAGTGAAGCTTTCTTT
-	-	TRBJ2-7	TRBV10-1	CASSESTRRATYEQYF	TGCGCCAGCAGTGAGTCGACTCGGAGGGCTACCTACGAGCAGTACTTC
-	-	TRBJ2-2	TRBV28	CASSFLQNTGELFF	TGTGCCAGCAGTTTTTTACAGAACACCGGGGAGCTGTTTTTT
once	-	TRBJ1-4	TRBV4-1	CASSPPFRPLFF	TGCGCCAGCAGCCCCCCTTTCAGGCCACTGTTTTTT
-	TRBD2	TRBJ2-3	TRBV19	CASRPLAGGGTDTQYF	TGTGCCAGTAGGCCCCTAGCGGGAGGAGGCACAGATACGCAGTATTTT
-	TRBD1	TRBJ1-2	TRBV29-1	CSVRGDGTGENFNYGYTF	TGCAGCGTTCGGGGGGACGGGACAGGGGAAAACTTTAACTATGGCTACACCTTC
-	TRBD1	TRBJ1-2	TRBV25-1	CASSVGQGYGYTF	TGTGCCAGCAGTGTTGGACAGGGCTATGGCTACACCTTC
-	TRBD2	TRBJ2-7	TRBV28	CASSLVGGLYEQYF	TGTGCCAGCAGTTTGGTGGGAGGGCTCTACGAGCAGTACTTC
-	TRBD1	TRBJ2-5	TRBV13	CASSLEQGAEQYF	TGTGCCAGCAGCTTAGAACAGGGGGCTGAGCAGTACTTC
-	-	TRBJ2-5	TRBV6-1	CASSHKSSTQYF	TGTGCCAGCAGCCACAAGTCGTCGACCCAGTACTTC
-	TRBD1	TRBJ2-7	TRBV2	CASIRQGAGVGSYEQYF	TGTGCCAGCATTAGACAGGGGGCAGGGGTTGGCTCCTACGAGCAGTACTTC
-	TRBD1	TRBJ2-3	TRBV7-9	CASSPPGQGFTDTQYF	TGTGCCAGCAGCCCGCCGGGACAGGGATTCACAGATACGCAGTATTTT
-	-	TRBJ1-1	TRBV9	CASSPRGGTSPPNTEAFF	TGTGCCAGCAGCCCGAGGGGGGGGACAAGTCCCCCGAACACTGAAGCTTTCTTT
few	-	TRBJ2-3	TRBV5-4	CASRRSTDTQYF	TGTGCCAGCAGGAGGAGCACAGATACGCAGTATTTT
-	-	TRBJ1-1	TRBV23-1	CASILLNTEAFF	TGCGCCAGCATCCTACTGAACACTGAAGCTTTCTTT
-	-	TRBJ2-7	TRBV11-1	CASSLGWSLLDHYEQYF	TGTGCCAGCAGCTTAGGATGGAGTCTATTGGATCACTACGAGCAGTACTTC
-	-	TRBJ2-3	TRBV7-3	CASSLIGQRYDTQYF	TGTGCCAGCAGCTTAATCGGACAGAGATACGATACGCAGTATTTT
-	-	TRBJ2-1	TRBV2	CVQERAGENEQFF	TGTGTTCAGGAGCGGGCTGGGGAAAATGAGCAGTTCTTC
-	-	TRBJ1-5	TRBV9	CASSVGYAGGQPQHF	TGTGCCAGCAGCGTAGGATACGCGGGGGGTCAGCCCCAGCATTTT
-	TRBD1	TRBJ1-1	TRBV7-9	CSSSLAGTGFITEAFF	TGTTCCAGCAGCTTAGCAGGGACAGGGTTCATCACTGAAGCTTTCTTT
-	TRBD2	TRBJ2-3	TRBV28	CASDYSSGNRADTQYF	TGTGCCAGCGACTATTCTAGCGGGAATAGGGCAGATACGCAGTATTTT
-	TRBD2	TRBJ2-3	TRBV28	CASSVGGTSTDTQYF	TGTGCCAGCTCCGTGGGGGGGACTAGCACAGATACGCAGTATTTT
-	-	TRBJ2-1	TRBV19	CASSHFYNEQFF	TGTGCCAGTAGCCACTTCTACAATGAGCAGTTCTTC
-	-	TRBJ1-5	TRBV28	CASSFLQVSNQPQHF	TGTGCCAGCAGTTTTTTACAGGTTAGCAATCAGCCCCAGCATTTT
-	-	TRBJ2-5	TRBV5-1	CASSPRGRETQYF	TGCGCCAGCAGCCCTCGGGGGAGGGAGACCCAGTACTTC
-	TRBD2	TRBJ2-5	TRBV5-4	CASSLRSGRAGQETQYF	TGTGCCAGCAGCTTGCGTAGCGGGAGGGCAGGGCAAGAGACCCAGTACTTC
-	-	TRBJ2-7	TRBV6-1	CASREGRYEQYF	TGTGCCAGCAGGGAGGGGAGGTACGAGCAGTACTTC
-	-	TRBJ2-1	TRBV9	CASSVENGGNEQFF	TGTGCCAGCAGCGTAGAAAACGGCGGAAATGAGCAGTTCTTC
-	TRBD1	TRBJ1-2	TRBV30	CAWDKGQGAPRGDYGYTF	TGTGCCTGGGATAAGGGACAGGGGGCGCCCCGGGGGGACTATGGCTACACCTTC
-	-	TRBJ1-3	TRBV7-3	CASSLTAPGSGNTIYF	TGTGCCAGCAGCTTAACGGCCCCGGGCTCTGGAAACACCATATATTTT
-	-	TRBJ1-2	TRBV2	CASRQGRSYTF	TGTGCCAGCAGACAGGGTCGGAGTTACACCTTC
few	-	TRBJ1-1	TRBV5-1	CASSSTPQDTEAFF	TGCGCCAGCAGCTCAACTCCGCAGGACACTGAAGCTTTCTTT
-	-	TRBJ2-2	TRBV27	CASSFYPDGTVGELFF	TGTGCCAGCAGTTTCTACCCGGACGGGACTGTCGGGGAGCTGTTTTTT
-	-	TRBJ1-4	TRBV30	CAWSVDSNEKLFF	TGTGCCTGGAGTGTAGACAGTAATGAAAAACTGTTTTTT
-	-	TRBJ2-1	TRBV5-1	CASSVGDGLRLNEQFF	TGCGCCAGCAGCGTGGGAGACGGACTTAGGTTGAATGAGCAGTTCTTC
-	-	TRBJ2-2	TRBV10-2	CASSDRGGGELFF	TGCGCCAGCAGTGATCGGGGAGGCGGGGAGCTGTTTTTT
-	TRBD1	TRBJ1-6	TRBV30	CAGMTGSYNSPLHF	TGTGCCGGTATGACAGGGAGTTATAATTCACCCCTCCACTTT
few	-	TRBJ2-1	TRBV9	CASSPRREQYNEQFF	TGTGCCAGCAGCCCTCGGAGGGAGCAATACAATGAGCAGTTCTTC
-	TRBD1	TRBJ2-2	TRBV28	CASSFGDRVTGELFF	TGTGCCAGCAGTTTTGGGGACAGGGTCACCGGGGAGCTGTTTTTT
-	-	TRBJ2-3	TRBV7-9	CASSSGARQYF	TGTGCCAGCAGCTCTGGGGCTAGGCAGTATTTT
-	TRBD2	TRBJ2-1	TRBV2	CASSARTSRVEQFF	TGTGCCAGCAGTGCCAGGACTAGTAGGGTTGAGCAGTTCTTC
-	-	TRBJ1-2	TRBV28	CASSKGPGYSYGYTF	TGTGCCAGCAGTAAAGGGCCAGGGTACTCCTATGGCTACACCTTC
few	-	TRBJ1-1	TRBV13	CASSHRSAMNTEAFF	TGTGCCAGCAGCCACAGGAGCGCCATGAACACTGAAGCTTTCTTT
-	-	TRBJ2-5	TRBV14	CASSHLGGETQYF	TGTGCCAGCAGCCACCTCGGGGGAGAGACCCAGTACTTC
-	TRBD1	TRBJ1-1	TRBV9	CASSKGQGSFSAFF	TGTGCCAGCAGCAAAGGACAGGGAAGTTTTAGCGCTTTCTTT
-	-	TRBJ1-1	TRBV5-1	CASSLAGMETEAFF	TGCGCCAGCAGCTTGGCGGGAATGGAGACTGAAGCTTTCTTT
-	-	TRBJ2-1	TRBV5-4	CASSPVSGSYNEQFF	TGTGCCAGCAGCCCGGTGTCGGGCTCCTACAATGAGCAGTTCTTC
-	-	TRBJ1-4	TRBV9	CASSVAQGGYGSNEKLFF	TGTGCCAGCAGCGTAGCCCAAGGAGGATACGGATCTAATGAAAAACTGTTTTTT